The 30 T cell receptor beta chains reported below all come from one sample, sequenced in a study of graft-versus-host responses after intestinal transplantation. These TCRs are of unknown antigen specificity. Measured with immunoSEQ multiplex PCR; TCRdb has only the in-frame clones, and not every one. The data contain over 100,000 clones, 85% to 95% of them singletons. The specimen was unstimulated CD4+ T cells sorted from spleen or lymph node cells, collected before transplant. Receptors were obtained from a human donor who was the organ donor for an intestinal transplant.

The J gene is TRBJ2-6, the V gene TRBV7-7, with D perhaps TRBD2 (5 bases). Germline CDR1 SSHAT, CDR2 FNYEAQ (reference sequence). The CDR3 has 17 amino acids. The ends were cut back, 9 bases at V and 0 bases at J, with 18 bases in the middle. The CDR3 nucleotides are TGTGCCAGGCCCCGGGATCCCAGGAGCTCTGGGGCCAACGTCCTGACTTTC. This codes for CARPRDPRSSGANVLTF. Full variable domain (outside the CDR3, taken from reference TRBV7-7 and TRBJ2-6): GAGVSQSPRYKVTKRGQDVTLRCDPISSHATLYWYQQALGQGPEFLTYFNYEAQPDKSGLPSDRFSAERPEGSISTLTIQRTEQRDSAMYRCARPRDPRSSGANVLTFGAGSRLTVL.

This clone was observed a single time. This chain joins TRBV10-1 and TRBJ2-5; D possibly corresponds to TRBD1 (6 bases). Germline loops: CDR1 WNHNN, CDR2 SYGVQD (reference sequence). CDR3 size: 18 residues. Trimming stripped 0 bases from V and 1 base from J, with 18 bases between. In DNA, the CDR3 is TGCGCCAGCAGTGAGTCCAAAGCCGGGACAAAGGGCCAAGAGACCCAGTACTTC. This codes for CASSESKAGTKGQETQYF.

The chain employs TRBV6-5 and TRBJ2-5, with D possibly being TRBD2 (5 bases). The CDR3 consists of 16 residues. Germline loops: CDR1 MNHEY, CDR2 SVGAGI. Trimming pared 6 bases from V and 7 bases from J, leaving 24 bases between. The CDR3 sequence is CASSYALPLKAGTQYF. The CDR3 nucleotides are TGTGCCAGCAGCTACGCACTCCCTCTGAAGGCGGGGACCCAGTACTTC.

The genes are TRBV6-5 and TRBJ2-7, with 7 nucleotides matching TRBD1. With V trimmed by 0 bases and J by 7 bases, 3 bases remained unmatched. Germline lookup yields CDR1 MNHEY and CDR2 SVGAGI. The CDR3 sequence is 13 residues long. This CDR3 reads CASSYSTGVEQYF. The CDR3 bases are TGTGCCAGCAGTTACTCTACAGGGGTGGAGCAGTACTTC.

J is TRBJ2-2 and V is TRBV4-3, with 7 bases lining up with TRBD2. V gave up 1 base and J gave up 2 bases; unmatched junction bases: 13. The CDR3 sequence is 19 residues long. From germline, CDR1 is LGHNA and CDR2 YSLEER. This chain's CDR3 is CASSQASPYSSGNTGELFF. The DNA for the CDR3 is TGCGCCAGCAGCCAAGCGTCTCCCTATTCTAGCGGAAACACCGGGGAGCTGTTTTTT.

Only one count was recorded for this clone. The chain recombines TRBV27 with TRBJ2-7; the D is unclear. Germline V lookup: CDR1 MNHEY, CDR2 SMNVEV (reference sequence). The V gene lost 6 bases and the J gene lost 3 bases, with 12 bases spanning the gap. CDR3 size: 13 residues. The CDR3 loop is CASRGRPNYEQYF. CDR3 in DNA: TGTGCCAGCAGAGGACGACCAAACTACGAGCAGTACTTC.

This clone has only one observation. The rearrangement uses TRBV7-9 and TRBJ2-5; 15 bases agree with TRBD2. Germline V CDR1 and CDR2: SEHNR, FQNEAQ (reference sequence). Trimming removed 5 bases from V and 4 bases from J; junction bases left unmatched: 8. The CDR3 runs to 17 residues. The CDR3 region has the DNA TGTGCCAGCAGCCGAACGGGACTAGCGGGAGGCTTAGAGACCCAGTACTTC. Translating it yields CASSRTGLAGGLETQYF.

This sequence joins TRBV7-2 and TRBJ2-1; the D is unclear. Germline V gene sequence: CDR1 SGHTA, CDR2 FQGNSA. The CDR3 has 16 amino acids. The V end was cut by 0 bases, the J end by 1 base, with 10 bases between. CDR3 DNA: TGTGCCAGCAGCTTAGCATCTGGGCTTTCCTACAATGAGCAGTTCTTC. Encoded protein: CASSLASGLSYNEQFF.

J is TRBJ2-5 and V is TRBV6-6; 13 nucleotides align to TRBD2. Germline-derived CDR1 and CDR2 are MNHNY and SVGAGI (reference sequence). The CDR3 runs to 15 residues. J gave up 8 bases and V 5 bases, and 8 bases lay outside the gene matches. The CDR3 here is CASSLGLAGALTQYF. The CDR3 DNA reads TGTGCCAGCAGTCTCGGACTAGCGGGAGCATTAACCCAGTACTTC.

CDR3 in DNA: TGTGCCAGCAGCCGACAGTCTACCGGGGAGCTGTTTTTT. Residues: CASSRQSTGELFF. The chain joins TRBV7-8 to TRBJ2-2, with D possibly matching TRBD1 (5 bases). Trimming took 5 bases from V and 5 from J, leaving 9 bases between them. CDR1 and CDR2 (germline): SGHVS, FQNEAQ. The CDR3 loop spans 13 amino acids.

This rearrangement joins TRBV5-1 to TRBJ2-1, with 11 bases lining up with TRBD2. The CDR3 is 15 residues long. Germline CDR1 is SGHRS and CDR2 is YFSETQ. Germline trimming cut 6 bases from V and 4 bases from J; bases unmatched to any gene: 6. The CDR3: CASTETSGDYNEQFF. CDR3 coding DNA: TGCGCCAGCACCGAGACTAGCGGGGATTACAATGAGCAGTTCTTC.

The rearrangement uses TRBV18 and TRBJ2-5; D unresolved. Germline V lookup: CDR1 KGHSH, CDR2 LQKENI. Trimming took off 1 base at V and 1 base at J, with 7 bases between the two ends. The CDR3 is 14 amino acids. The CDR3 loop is CASSPLQPQETQYF. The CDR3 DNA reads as TGTGCCAGCTCACCACTACAGCCCCAAGAGACCCAGTACTTC.

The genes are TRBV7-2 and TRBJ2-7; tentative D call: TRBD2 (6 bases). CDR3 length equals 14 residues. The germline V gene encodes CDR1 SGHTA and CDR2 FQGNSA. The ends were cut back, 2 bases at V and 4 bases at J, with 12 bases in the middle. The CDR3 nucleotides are TGTGCCAGCAGCTTAAATCCGGGAGCGTACGAGCAGTACTTC. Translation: CASSLNPGAYEQYF.

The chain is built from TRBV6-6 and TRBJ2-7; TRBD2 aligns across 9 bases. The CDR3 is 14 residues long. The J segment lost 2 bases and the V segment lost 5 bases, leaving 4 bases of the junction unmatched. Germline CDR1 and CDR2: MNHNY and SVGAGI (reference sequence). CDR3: CASSLLAGPYEQYF. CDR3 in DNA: TGTGCCAGCAGTCTACTAGCGGGCCCCTACGAGCAGTACTTC.

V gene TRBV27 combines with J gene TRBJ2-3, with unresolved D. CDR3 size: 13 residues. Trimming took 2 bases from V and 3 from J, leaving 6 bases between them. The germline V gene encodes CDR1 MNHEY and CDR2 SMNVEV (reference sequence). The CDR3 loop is CASSLRDTDTQYF. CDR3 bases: TGTGCCAGCAGTTTACGTGATACAGATACGCAGTATTTT.

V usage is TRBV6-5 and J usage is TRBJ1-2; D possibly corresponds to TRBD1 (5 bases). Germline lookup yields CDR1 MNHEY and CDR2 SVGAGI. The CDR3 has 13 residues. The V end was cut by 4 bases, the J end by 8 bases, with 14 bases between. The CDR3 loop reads CASSLQAEGGYTF. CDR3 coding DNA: TGTGCCAGCAGTTTACAGGCAGAGGGAGGCTACACCTTC.

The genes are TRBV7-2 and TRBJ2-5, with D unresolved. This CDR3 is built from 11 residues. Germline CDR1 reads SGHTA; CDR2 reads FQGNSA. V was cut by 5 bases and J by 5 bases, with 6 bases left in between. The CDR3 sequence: CASSPKETQYF. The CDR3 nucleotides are TGTGCCAGCAGCCCGAAGGAGACCCAGTACTTC.

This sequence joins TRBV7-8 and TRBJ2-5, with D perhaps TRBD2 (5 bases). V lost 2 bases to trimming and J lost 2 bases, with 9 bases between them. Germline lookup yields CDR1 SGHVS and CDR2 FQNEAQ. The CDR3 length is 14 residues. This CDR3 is CASSLTGLQETQYF. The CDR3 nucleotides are TGTGCCAGCAGCTTAACGGGGTTACAAGAGACCCAGTACTTC.

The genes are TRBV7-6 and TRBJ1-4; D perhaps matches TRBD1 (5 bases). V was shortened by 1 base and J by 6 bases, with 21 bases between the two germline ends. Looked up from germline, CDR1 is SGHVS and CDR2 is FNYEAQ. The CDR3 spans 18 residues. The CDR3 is CASSLDLSLSGRYEKLFF. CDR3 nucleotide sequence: TGTGCCAGCAGCTTAGATCTGAGTCTATCGGGACGATATGAAAAACTGTTTTTT.

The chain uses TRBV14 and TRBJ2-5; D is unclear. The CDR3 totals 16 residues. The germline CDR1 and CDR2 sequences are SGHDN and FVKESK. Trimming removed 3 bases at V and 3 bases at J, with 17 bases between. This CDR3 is CASSHRIWQLKETQYF. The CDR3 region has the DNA TGTGCCAGCAGCCATCGAATATGGCAGCTAAAAGAGACCCAGTACTTC. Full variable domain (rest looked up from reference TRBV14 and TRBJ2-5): EAGVTQFPSHSVIEKGQTVTLRCDPISGHDNLYWYRRVMGKEIKFLLHFVKESKQDESGMPNNRFLAERTGGTYSTLKVQPAELEDSGVYFCASSHRIWQLKETQYFGPGTRLLVL.

CDR3: CSAGGTLNTEAFF. In DNA form, the CDR3 reads TGCAGCGCCGGGGGGACGTTGAACACTGAAGCTTTCTTT. The chain is built from TRBV29-1 and TRBJ1-1; perhaps TRBD1 as D (5 bases). V lost 7 bases and J lost 0, with 12 bases in between. Germline V gives CDR1 SQVTM, CDR2 ANQGSEA. The CDR3 totals 13 residues.

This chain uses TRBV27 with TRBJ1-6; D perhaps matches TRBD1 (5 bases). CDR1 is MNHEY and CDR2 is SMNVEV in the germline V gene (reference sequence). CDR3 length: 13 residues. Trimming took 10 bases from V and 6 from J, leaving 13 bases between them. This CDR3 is CATSGLFNSPLHF. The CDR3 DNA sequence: TGTGCCACCTCGGGACTTTTTAATTCACCCCTCCACTTT.

CDR3 in amino acids: CASSEGTGESYEQYF. CDR3 in DNA: TGTGCCAGCAGTGAGGGGACAGGGGAGTCCTACGAGCAGTACTTC. The chain links TRBV25-1 to TRBJ2-7; 10 bases map to TRBD1. The CDR3 is made up of 15 amino acids. Trimming took 3 bases from V and 1 from J; bases not matched to a gene: 3. CDR1 and CDR2 (germline): MGHDK, SYGVNS.

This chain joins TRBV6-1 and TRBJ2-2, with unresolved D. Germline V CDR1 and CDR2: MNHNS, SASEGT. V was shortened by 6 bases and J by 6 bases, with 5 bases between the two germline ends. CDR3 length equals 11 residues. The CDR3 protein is CASRDPGELFF. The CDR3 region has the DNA TGTGCCAGCAGAGACCCCGGGGAGCTGTTTTTT.

This CDR3 is CASSQSDREELWGTDTQYF. Written as DNA, the CDR3 is TGTGCCAGCAGCCAATCGGACAGGGAGGAACTCTGGGGCACAGATACGCAGTATTTT. The V gene is TRBV4-2, the J gene TRBJ2-3; 8 bases are a match to TRBD1. CDR1 is LGHNA, CDR2 YNFKEQ, per germline. Trimming cost V 2 bases and J 1 base; bases outside gene matches: 14. This CDR3 contains 19 residues.

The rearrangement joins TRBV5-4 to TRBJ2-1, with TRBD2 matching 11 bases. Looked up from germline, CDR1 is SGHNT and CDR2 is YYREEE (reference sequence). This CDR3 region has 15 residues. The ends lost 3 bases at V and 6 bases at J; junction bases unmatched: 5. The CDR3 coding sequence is TGTGCCAGCAGCTCAGGGACTAGCGGAGGCAATGAGCAGTTCTTC. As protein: CASSSGTSGGNEQFF.

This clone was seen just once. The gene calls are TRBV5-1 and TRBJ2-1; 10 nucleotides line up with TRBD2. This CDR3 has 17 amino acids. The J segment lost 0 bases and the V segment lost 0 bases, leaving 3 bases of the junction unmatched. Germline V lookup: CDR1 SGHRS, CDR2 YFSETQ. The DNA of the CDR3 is TGCGCCAGCAGCTTGGGGCCTAGCGGGAGCTCCTACAATGAGCAGTTCTTC. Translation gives CASSLGPSGSSYNEQFF.

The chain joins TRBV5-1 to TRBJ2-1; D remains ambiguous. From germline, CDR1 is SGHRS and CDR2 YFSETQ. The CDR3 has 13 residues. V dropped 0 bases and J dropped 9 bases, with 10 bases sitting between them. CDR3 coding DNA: TGCGCCAGCAGCTTGGGGGTGGTGATTGAGCAGTTCTTC. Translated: CASSLGVVIEQFF. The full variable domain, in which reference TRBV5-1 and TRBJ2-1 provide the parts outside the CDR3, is KAGVTQTPRYLIKTRGQQVTLSCSPISGHRSVSWYQQTPGQGLQFLFEYFSETQRNKGNFPGRFSGRQFSNSRSEMNVSTLELGDSALYLCASSLGVVIEQFFGPGTRLTVL.

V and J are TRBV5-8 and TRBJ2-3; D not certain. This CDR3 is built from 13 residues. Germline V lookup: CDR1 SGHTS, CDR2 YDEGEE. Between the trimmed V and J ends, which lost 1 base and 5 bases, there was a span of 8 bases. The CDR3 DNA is TGTGCCAGCAGCTTGACTTGGGGAGATACGCAGTATTTT. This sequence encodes CASSLTWGDTQYF.

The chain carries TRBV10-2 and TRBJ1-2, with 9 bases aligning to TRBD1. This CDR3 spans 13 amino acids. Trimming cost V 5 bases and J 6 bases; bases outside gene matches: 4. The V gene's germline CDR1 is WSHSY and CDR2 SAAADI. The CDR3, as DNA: TGCGCCAGCAGTAACGGACAGGGGAATGGCTACACCTTC. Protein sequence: CASSNGQGNGYTF.